The 23 T cell receptor beta chains presented below share a single source sample, sequenced in a study of blood T cell repertoires in COVID-19. Sequencing was performed with immunoSEQ multiplex PCR; in TCRdb, only in-frame clones are kept and a portion is missing. The sample lists under 300,000 clones; about nine tenths were seen once. Sequencing was carried out using peripheral blood. These TCRs come from a man aged 50 to 60 with acute or convalescent COVID-19.

V gene TRBV19 combines with J gene TRBJ2-1, with D perhaps matching TRBD1 (6 bases). V lost 10 bases, J lost 9 bases, and 22 bases lay in between. CDR1 and CDR2 from the germline V gene are LNHDA and SQIVND (reference sequence). CDR3 length: 14 amino acids. The CDR3 protein is CATRGDLSLGEQFF. The CDR3 bases are TGTGCCACCAGGGGAGACTTGTCCCTCGGTGAGCAGTTCTTC.

This clone was seen just once. The rearrangement joins TRBV7-9 to TRBJ1-2, with a weak D call TRBD1 (5 bases). The CDR3 sequence is 14 residues long. V was pared by 8 bases and J by 3 bases, with 16 bases between. Germline V gives CDR1 SEHNR, CDR2 FQNEAQ (reference sequence). The CDR3, as DNA: TGTGCCAGCTCCAACAGGTTTTGGGACTATGGCTACACCTTC. Encoded protein: CASSNRFWDYGYTF.

The chain joins TRBV28 to TRBJ2-3; TRBD1 matches 10 bases. CDR3 length: 16 residues. Unmatched junction bases numbered 9, after V lost 5 bases and J lost 4 bases. Germline V gene data show CDR1 as MDHEN and CDR2 as SYDVKM. The CDR3: CASSKRRDRGPDTQYF. CDR3 in DNA: TGTGCCAGCAGTAAACGCCGGGACAGGGGTCCAGATACGCAGTATTTT.

This clone occurred a few times. The J gene is TRBJ2-3, the V gene TRBV27, with D maybe TRBD2 (6 bases). Germline CDR1 MNHEY, CDR2 SMNVEV (reference sequence). V lost 6 bases, J lost 6 bases, and 13 bases lay in between. The CDR3 runs to 13 residues. The CDR3 region has the DNA TGTGCCAGCAGGGCCACCGGAGGGGATACGCAGTATTTT. Amino acid sequence: CASRATGGDTQYF.

The V and J genes are TRBV5-8 and TRBJ1-1, with 8 nucleotides matching TRBD1. With V trimmed by 4 bases and J by 5 bases, 4 bases remained unmatched. CDR1 is SGHTS and CDR2 is YDEGEE in the germline V gene. The CDR3 has 13 amino acids. This chain's CDR3 is CASSARGRTEAFF. The CDR3 nucleotides are TGTGCCAGCAGCGCCAGGGGGCGGACTGAAGCTTTCTTT. Full variable domain (outside the CDR3, taken from reference TRBV5-8 and TRBJ1-1): EAGVTQSPTHLIKTRGQQATLRCSPISGHTSVYWYQQALGLGLQFLLWYDEGEERNRGNFPPRFSGRQFPNYSSELNVNALELEDSALYLCASSARGRTEAFFGQGTRLTVV.

The chain combines TRBV5-1 with TRBJ2-5; 10 bases agree with TRBD2. This CDR3 contains 15 residues. Trimming took 4 bases from V and 1 from J; bases not matched to a gene: 4. Germline CDR1 SGHRS, CDR2 YFSETQ. Written as DNA, the CDR3 is TGCGCCAGCAGCCTGAGCGGGGGGGCCCAAGAGACCCAGTACTTC. Its translation is CASSLSGGAQETQYF. Complete variable domain (other parts from reference TRBV5-1 and TRBJ2-5): KAGVTQTPRYLIKTRGQQVTLSCSPISGHRSVSWYQQTPGQGLQFLFEYFSETQRNKGNFPGRFSGRQFSNSRSEMNVSTLELGDSALYLCASSLSGGAQETQYFGPGTRLLVL.

The chain recombines TRBV6-4 with TRBJ2-1, with 9 nucleotides matching TRBD2. This CDR3 is built from 15 residues. The V gene's germline CDR1 is MRHNA and CDR2 SNTAGT. V was pared by 6 bases and J by 4 bases, with 7 bases of the junction left unmatched. This CDR3 is CASRTSGGLYNEQFF. CDR3 nucleotides: TGTGCCAGCAGGACCAGCGGGGGGCTGTACAATGAGCAGTTCTTC.

The CDR3 coding sequence is TGCAGTGCTATCTACACTGAAGCTTTCTTT. Translating gives CSAIYTEAFF. This chain links TRBV20-1 with TRBJ1-1; D is undetermined. V was clipped by 4 bases and J by 3 bases, with 3 bases between them. The CDR3 sequence is 10 residues long. Germline assignment: CDR1 DFQATT and CDR2 SNEGSKA (reference sequence).

This clone was seen a few times. The same CDR3 is also encoded by other DNA sequences in this sample. V gene TRBV5-4 combines with J gene TRBJ1-2; the match to TRBD1 covers 9 bases. The CDR3 has 14 residues. V shed 4 bases, J shed 7 bases, and the junction held 8 bases outside the gene matches. Germline assignment: CDR1 SGHNT and CDR2 YYREEE (reference sequence). The CDR3 protein is CASSPGQGRGGYTF. For the CDR3, the DNA is TGTGCCAGCAGCCCTGGACAGGGGCGGGGTGGCTACACCTTC.

The gene calls are TRBV27 and TRBJ1-1; 8 bases are a match to TRBD1. Germline CDR1 reads MNHEY; CDR2 reads SMNVEV (reference sequence). The CDR3 loop spans 14 amino acids. V trimming: 3 bases; J trimming: 10 bases; junction bases outside the gene matches: 10. CDR3 in amino acids: CASSFSPGGHRAFF. The CDR3 DNA reads TGTGCCAGCAGTTTTTCCCCAGGGGGCCATCGAGCTTTCTTT.

The chain recombines TRBV5-1 with TRBJ2-7; maybe TRBD2 (5 bases). CDR1 is SGHRS, CDR2 YFSETQ, per germline. The CDR3 covers 13 residues. Trimming removed 1 base at V and 6 bases at J, with 11 bases between. The CDR3 DNA follows: TGCGCCAGCAGCTTGTCAGCGGTAGCCGAGCAGTACTTC. Its protein product is CASSLSAVAEQYF.

This clone has a handful of counts. The CDR3 nucleotides are TGTGCCAGTAGTATGCGGCGGCCCTTCGCGGCCACTGAAGCTTTCTTT. Its protein product is CASSMRRPFAATEAFF. The J gene is TRBJ1-1, the V gene TRBV19, with no clear D. The ends were cut back, 3 bases at V and 4 bases at J, with 18 bases in the middle. CDR1 and CDR2 (germline): LNHDA, SQIVND (reference sequence). The CDR3 contains 16 residues.

The rearrangement links TRBV5-1 to TRBJ2-3; 12 positions match TRBD2. CDR3 length equals 16 residues. Germline CDR1 and CDR2: SGHRS and YFSETQ. V lost 6 bases and J lost 5; bases outside the gene matches: 10. Here the CDR3 DNA reads TGCGCCAGCACCGTACCTAGCGGGGGGGCCGGAGATACGCAGTATTTT. Translated: CASTVPSGGAGDTQYF.

This chain joins TRBV4-1 and TRBJ2-2, with a possible D match to TRBD1 (5 bases). V lost 5 bases and J lost 1, with 8 bases in between. This CDR3 region has 14 residues. Germline CDR1 MGHRA, CDR2 YSYEKL. The CDR3 DNA sequence: TGCGCCAGCAGCAGGACACGGAACACCGGGGAGCTGTTTTTT. It is translated as CASSRTRNTGELFF.

The chain links TRBV11-2 to TRBJ2-2; 7 bases align to TRBD2. Germline V lookup: CDR1 SGHAT, CDR2 FQNNGV. This CDR3 contains 15 residues. V lost 0 bases, J lost 4 bases, and 2 bases stayed unmatched. The CDR3 nucleotides are TGTGCCAGCAGCTTAGAGGGGGGGAGCACCGGGGAGCTGTTTTTT. This translates into CASSLEGGSTGELFF.

The chain employs TRBV9 and TRBJ1-2, with 8 bases that match TRBD1. The V gene's germline CDR1 is SGDLS and CDR2 YYNGEE. This CDR3 has 15 amino acids. V lost 5 bases to trimming and J lost 7 bases; unmatched junction nucleotides: 13. The CDR3 loop reads CASRDMTGADSGYTF. CDR3 DNA: TGTGCCAGCAGAGACATGACAGGGGCGGACTCTGGCTACACCTTC.

This clone has only one observation. The J gene is TRBJ2-7, the V gene TRBV19, with a tentative D call TRBD1 (6 bases). Per the germline V gene, CDR1 is LNHDA and CDR2 is SQIVND (reference sequence). This CDR3 spans 15 amino acids. Trimming cost V 4 bases and J 6 bases, with 19 bases left between them. DNA of the CDR3: TGTGCCAGTAGTACCGCTTCAGGAACAGGGACCGAGCAGTACTTC. Amino acid sequence: CASSTASGTGTEQYF.

The chain links TRBV10-1 to TRBJ2-1, with TRBD2 matching 12 bases. Germline V gives CDR1 WNHNN, CDR2 SYGVQD (reference sequence). CDR3 size: 16 residues. Trimming at V came to 3 bases and at J to 9 bases, leaving 9 bases not matched to a gene. The CDR3 DNA sequence: TGCGCCAGCAGTGACATACTAGCGGGGGGCCACGGTGAGCAGTTCTTC. Protein: CASSDILAGGHGEQFF.

This rearrangement joins TRBV19 to TRBJ1-3; no definite D call. V lost 5 bases and J lost 0, with 5 bases in between. Germline lookup yields CDR1 LNHDA and CDR2 SQIVND (reference sequence). The CDR3 loop spans 13 amino acids. The CDR3 DNA reads as TGTGCCAGTAGTGCGGACTCTGGAAACACCATATATTTT. Amino acids: CASSADSGNTIYF.

The chain links TRBV14 to TRBJ1-3; D is uncertain. Germline V gene lookup returns CDR1 SGHDN and CDR2 FVKESK. The CDR3 sequence is 16 residues long. The V end was cut by 5 bases, the J end by 0 bases, with 14 bases between. The CDR3 DNA sequence: TGTGCCAGCAGCAGTAGAGGCAGACCCTCTGGAAACACCATATATTTT. Encoded protein: CASSSRGRPSGNTIYF.

The chain employs TRBV6-5 and TRBJ1-5; 7 bases are shared with TRBD1. CDR1 and CDR2 (germline): MNHEY, SVGAGI. J lost 0 bases, V lost 4 bases, and 3 bases had no gene match. The CDR3 is 15 residues long. In nucleotides, the CDR3 is TGTGCCAGCAGTTCGGGACAGCTTAGCAATCAGCCCCAGCATTTT. Protein product: CASSSGQLSNQPQHF.

The rearrangement joins TRBV15 to TRBJ1-4; TRBD1 aligns across 8 bases. Germline V gene lookup returns CDR1 LNHNV and CDR2 YYDKDF (reference sequence). The CDR3 consists of 15 residues. After removal of 0 bases from V and 10 bases from J, the junction contained 7 bases not matched to a gene. The CDR3 spells CATSRDPNRGRKLFF. CDR3 in DNA: TGTGCCACCAGCAGAGATCCGAACAGGGGGAGAAAACTGTTTTTT.

This clone appeared a single time. This rearrangement joins TRBV5-1 to TRBJ2-2; 8 nucleotides line up with TRBD2. After removal of 3 bases from V and 7 bases from J, the junction contained 5 bases not matched to a gene. Germline V gene data show CDR1 as SGHRS and CDR2 as YFSETQ. This CDR3 region has 14 residues. This CDR3 reads CASSSGGPGGELFF. CDR3 bases: TGCGCCAGCAGCTCGGGGGGGCCTGGCGGGGAGCTGTTTTTT.